The next 10 T cell receptor beta chains were all read from a single sample in a study of patients and donors after allogeneic stem cell transplantation. TCRdb ran MiXCR on the RT-PCR reads and lists one entry per CDR3 protein. The top ten hold roughly 6% of the sample, which has about a million distinct CDR3 sequences, around 17% seen once. The sequenced sample consisted of blood, either unsorted or a sorted T cell fraction (not recorded which). The receptor set was obtained from a human donor who was either an allogeneic HSCT recipient or a stem cell or donor lymphocyte infusion donor (not recorded which). It is not recorded whose cells these are; they may come from a transplant donor.

The chain is built from TRBV20-1 and TRBJ2-7; D is undetermined. This CDR3 comprises 13 residues. Germline assignment: CDR1 DFQATT and CDR2 SNEGSKA (reference sequence). The V end lost 4 bases, the J end lost 0 bases, and 10 bases lay between the germline ends. The CDR3 nucleotides are TGCAGTGCTACCGACTCGTTCTCCTACGAGCAGTACTTC. Its protein product is CSATDSFSYEQYF.

CDR3 region: CASRKNGRVTGELFF. The CDR3 DNA reads TGTGCCAGCAGAAAGAACGGGAGGGTCACCGGGGAGCTGTTTTTT. The chain joins TRBV7-9 to TRBJ2-2; TRBD2 matches at 8 bases. There are 15 residues in the CDR3. V trimming: 6 bases; J trimming: 4 bases; junction bases outside the gene matches: 7. Germline V CDR1 and CDR2: SEHNR, FQNEAQ (reference sequence).

The chain uses TRBV29-1 and TRBJ2-7; 9 bases map to TRBD1. This CDR3 is built from 15 residues. After removal of 6 bases from V and 3 bases from J, the junction contained 12 bases not matched to a gene. Germline assignment: CDR1 SQVTM and CDR2 ANQGSEA. CDR3 amino acids: CSVTGRGQGLYEQYF. The DNA of the CDR3 is TGCAGCGTAACCGGGCGGGGACAGGGCCTCTACGAGCAGTACTTC.

The chain couples TRBV6-1 to TRBJ1-1, with D tentatively TRBD1 (5 bases). Germline V lookup: CDR1 MNHNS, CDR2 SASEGT. Trimming pared 0 bases from V and 8 bases from J, leaving 10 bases between. The CDR3 is 13 amino acids. The CDR3 nucleotides are TGTGCCAGCAGTGAAGCCGGGGCAGGGGAAGCTTTCTTT. Residues: CASSEAGAGEAFF.

This clonotype has only a few counts. The V and J genes are TRBV20-1 and TRBJ2-7; D is unresolved. The CDR3 is 11 amino acids. From germline, CDR1 is DFQATT and CDR2 SNEGSKA (reference sequence). V was cut by 3 bases and J by 5 bases, with 8 bases left in between. For the CDR3, the DNA is TGCAGTGCTAGTGATAAACACGAGCAGTACTTC. This codes for CSASDKHEQYF.

V gene TRBV4-1 combines with J gene TRBJ2-7; 8 nucleotides align to TRBD1. The J segment lost 0 bases and the V segment lost 5 bases, leaving 15 bases of the junction unmatched. Per germline, CDR1 MGHRA and CDR2 YSYEKL. The CDR3 is made up of 18 amino acids. CDR3 protein: CASSGRADWTGPSYEQYF. CDR3 coding DNA: TGCGCCAGCAGCGGACGAGCGGATTGGACAGGGCCCTCCTACGAGCAGTACTTC.

This chain joins TRBV9 and TRBJ2-1; 8 nucleotides agree with TRBD2. J lost 0 bases, V lost 0 bases, and 5 bases had no gene match. CDR3 length: 17 residues. Germline V gene sequence: CDR1 SGDLS, CDR2 YYNGEE. CDR3 sequence reads: CASSVVAGPYSYNEQFF. CDR3 sequence (DNA): TGTGCCAGCAGCGTAGTAGCGGGGCCTTACTCCTACAATGAGCAGTTCTTC.

This clonotype was observed at least ten times. This chain joins TRBV20-1 and TRBJ1-1, with D perhaps TRBD1 (5 bases). The CDR3 is 11 residues long. Germline V gene data show CDR1 as DFQATT and CDR2 as SNEGSKA (reference sequence). Trimming removed 3 bases at V and 5 bases at J, with 7 bases between. CDR3 region: CSASPGTEAFF. In nucleotides, the CDR3 is TGCAGTGCTAGTCCAGGGACTGAAGCTTTCTTT.

This clonotype was seen only a few times. The genes are TRBV7-9 and TRBJ1-2; D is unresolved. The CDR3 length is 14 residues. CDR1 is SEHNR and CDR2 is FQNEAQ in the germline V gene (reference sequence). Trimming cost V 2 bases and J 8 bases, with 15 bases left between them. Written as DNA, the CDR3 is TGTGCCAGCAGCTTATCGGTGAAGGGTTTGGGCTACACCTTC. As protein: CASSLSVKGLGYTF. Supplemented by reference TRBV7-9 and TRBJ1-2, the full variable domain reads DTGVSQNPRHKITKRGQNVTFRCDPISEHNRLYWYRQTLGQGPEFLTYFQNEAQLEKSRLLSDRFSAERPKGSFSTLEIQRTEQGDSAMYLCASSLSVKGLGYTFGSGTRLTVV.

The chain has TRBV28 and TRBJ2-7; a weak D match, TRBD1 (5 bases). Trimming removed 3 bases at V and 3 bases at J, with 12 bases between. Germline assignment: CDR1 MDHEN and CDR2 SYDVKM. There are 14 residues in the CDR3. The CDR3 DNA reads TGTGCCAGCAGTTTGGAGACAGTCCACTACGAGCAGTACTTC. Amino acids: CASSLETVHYEQYF. Full variable domain (missing parts from reference TRBV28 and TRBJ2-7): DVKVTQSSRYLVKRTGEKVFLECVQDMDHENMFWYRQDPGLGLRLIYFSYDVKMKEKGDIPEGYSVSREKKERFSLILESASTNQTSMYLCASSLETVHYEQYFGPGTRLTVT.